A single sample gave rise to the 8 T cell receptor beta chains below, sequenced in a study of control samples from healthy donors and cancer patients. Profiling relied on immunoSEQ multiplex PCR, and the TCRdb table lists in-frame clones only, not all of them. Altogether more than 70,000 clones are present, roughly nine tenths being singletons, with the ten largest covering over 0.85%. Source material: blood. Receptor source: a woman younger than 45 in good health.

This chain links TRBV5-4 with TRBJ2-7; no clear D. Trimming stripped 0 bases from V and 2 bases from J, with 15 bases between. The CDR3 runs to 16 residues. Germline V lookup: CDR1 SGHNT, CDR2 YYREEE (reference sequence). The CDR3, as DNA: TGTGCCAGCAGCTTGGATTCGGCAGCTTCTACCTACGAGCAGTACTTC. Amino acids: CASSLDSAASTYEQYF.

This chain joins TRBV7-9 and TRBJ2-3; 7 bases map to TRBD2. Germline CDR1 reads SEHNR; CDR2 reads FQNEAQ (reference sequence). V was clipped by 2 bases and J by 4 bases; unmatched bases: 12. The CDR3 extends over 17 amino acids. The CDR3 sequence is CASSLNTGRGSPDTQYF. CDR3 sequence (DNA): TGTGCCAGCAGCTTAAATACGGGGAGGGGATCGCCAGATACGCAGTATTTT.

This chain connects TRBV28 to TRBJ2-7; TRBD1 agrees at 10 bases. After removal of 5 bases from V and 4 bases from J, the junction contained 2 bases not matched to a gene. The V gene's germline CDR1 is MDHEN and CDR2 SYDVKM. The CDR3 spans 13 residues. The CDR3 loop reads CASSPGQGYEQYF. The CDR3 nucleotides read TGTGCCAGCAGTCCGGGACAGGGGTACGAGCAGTACTTC.

The V call is TRBV7-3, the J call TRBJ2-5; 12 bases are shared with TRBD1. The germline V gene encodes CDR1 SGHTA and CDR2 FQGTGA. The CDR3 is 17 residues long. J was trimmed by 5 bases and V by 1 base; bases with no gene match: 8. The CDR3, as DNA: TGTGCCAGCAGCTTAAACCCCCCCGGGACAGGGGGCGAGACCCAGTACTTC. Its translation is CASSLNPPGTGGETQYF.

The chain links TRBV18 to TRBJ2-7; D call uncertain. V lost 5 bases and J 6 bases, leaving 11 bases between the germline ends. From germline, CDR1 is KGHSH and CDR2 LQKENI. This CDR3 has 12 amino acids. Here the CDR3 DNA reads TGTGCCAGCTCAACACACCACCCCGAGCAGTACTTC. Translating gives CASSTHHPEQYF.

The rearrangement joins TRBV6-1 to TRBJ2-7; TRBD1 matches at 9 bases. Trimming cost V 2 bases and J 7 bases; bases outside gene matches: 6. Germline V CDR1 and CDR2: MNHNS, SASEGT. This CDR3 region has 14 residues. As DNA, the CDR3 is TGTGCCAGCAGTGAAACGGGACAGGGTCGAGAGCAGTACTTC. It yields the protein CASSETGQGREQYF.

The J gene is TRBJ1-1, the V gene TRBV19; 10 bases agree with TRBD1. Unmatched junction bases numbered 3, after V lost 7 bases and J lost 4 bases. The length of the CDR3 is 13 residues. Germline-derived CDR1 and CDR2 are LNHDA and SQIVND (reference sequence). The CDR3 DNA reads as TGTGCCAGTAACCGGGACAGGGGCACTGAAGCTTTCTTT. Translating gives CASNRDRGTEAFF.

This clone was detected only once. The chain combines TRBV29-1 with TRBJ1-2; tentative D call: TRBD1 (5 bases). The V gene's germline CDR1 is SQVTM and CDR2 ANQGSEA. This CDR3 comprises 14 residues. Trimming cost V 6 bases and J 8 bases, with 22 bases left between them. The CDR3 nucleotides are TGCAGCGTCGACCGGGGCAGGCAGGGCCGGGGCTACACCTTC. Translation: CSVDRGRQGRGYTF.